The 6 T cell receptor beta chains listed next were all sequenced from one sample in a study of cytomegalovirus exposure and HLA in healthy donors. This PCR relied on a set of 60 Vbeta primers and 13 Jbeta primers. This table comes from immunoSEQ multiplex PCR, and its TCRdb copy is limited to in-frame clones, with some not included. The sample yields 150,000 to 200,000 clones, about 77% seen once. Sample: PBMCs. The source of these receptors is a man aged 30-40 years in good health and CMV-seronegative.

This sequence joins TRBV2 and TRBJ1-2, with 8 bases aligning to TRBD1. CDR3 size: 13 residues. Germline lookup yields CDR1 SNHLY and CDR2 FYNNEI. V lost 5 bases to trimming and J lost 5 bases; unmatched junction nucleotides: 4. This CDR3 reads CASSPQGAYGYTF. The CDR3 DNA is TGTGCCAGCAGTCCCCAGGGGGCGTATGGCTACACCTTC.

This chain's CDR3 is CAIRTGGAETQYF. DNA for the CDR3: TGTGCCATCAGGACAGGGGGTGCAGAGACCCAGTACTTC. V and J are TRBV10-3 and TRBJ2-5; 9 positions agree with TRBD1. Germline V gene lookup returns CDR1 ENHRY and CDR2 SYGVKD. V shed 6 bases, J shed 4 bases, and the junction held 3 bases outside the gene matches. The CDR3 runs to 13 residues.

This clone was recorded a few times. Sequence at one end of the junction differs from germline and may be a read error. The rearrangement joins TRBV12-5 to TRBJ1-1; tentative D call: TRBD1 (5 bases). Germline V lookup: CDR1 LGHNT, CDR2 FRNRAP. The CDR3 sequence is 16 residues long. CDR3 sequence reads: CASGLSSKGMKTEAFF. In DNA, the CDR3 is TGTGCTAGTGGTTTGTCCTCAAAGGGGATGAAGACTGAAGCTTTCTTT. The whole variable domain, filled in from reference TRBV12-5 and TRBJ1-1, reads DARVTQTPRHKVTEMGQEVTMRCQPILGHNTVFWYRQTMMQGLELLAYFRNRAPLDDSGMPKDRFSAEMPDATLATLKIQPSEPRDSAVYFCASGLSSKGMKTEAFFGQGTRLTVV.

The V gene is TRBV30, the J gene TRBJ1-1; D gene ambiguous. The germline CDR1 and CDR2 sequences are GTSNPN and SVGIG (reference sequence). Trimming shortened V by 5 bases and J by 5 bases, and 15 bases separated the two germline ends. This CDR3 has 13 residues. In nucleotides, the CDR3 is TGTGCCTGGCGTGGAGGAATTGGGACTGAAGCTTTCTTT. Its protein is CAWRGGIGTEAFF.

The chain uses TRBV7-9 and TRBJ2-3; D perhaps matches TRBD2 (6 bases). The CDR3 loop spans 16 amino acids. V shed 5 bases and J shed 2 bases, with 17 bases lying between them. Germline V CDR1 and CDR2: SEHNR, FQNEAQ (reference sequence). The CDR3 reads CASSPPEGGDTDTQYF. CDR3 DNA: TGTGCCAGCAGCCCGCCCGAGGGAGGCGACACAGATACGCAGTATTTT.

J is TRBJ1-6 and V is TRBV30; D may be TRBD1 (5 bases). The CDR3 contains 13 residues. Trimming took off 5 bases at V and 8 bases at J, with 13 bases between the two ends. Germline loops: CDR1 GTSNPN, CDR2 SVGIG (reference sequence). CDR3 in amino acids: CAWSEGADSPLHF. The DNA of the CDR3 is TGTGCCTGGTCCGAAGGGGCGGATTCACCCCTCCACTTT.